The 11 T cell receptor beta chains reported below all come from one sample, sequenced in a study of T cell responses to AZD1222 COVID-19 vaccine. Repertoires were generated with immunoSEQ multiplex PCR, while TCRdb's copy carries only in-frame clones and drops some. The data contain 150,000 to 190,000 clones, about nine tenths of them seen just once; the ten biggest clones take up 1.8%. Sample: peripheral blood, taken on day 0 of AZD1222 vaccination. Source of these receptors: an adult in good health.

The CDR3 sequence: CASSTKTGGTNYGYTF. The CDR3 nucleotides read TGTGCCAGCAGTACGAAGACAGGGGGAACTAACTATGGCTACACCTTC. This chain connects TRBV28 to TRBJ1-2; 9 bases line up with TRBD1. Trimming removed 5 bases from V and 0 bases from J; junction bases left unmatched: 7. Germline CDR1 and CDR2: MDHEN and SYDVKM. The CDR3 extends over 16 amino acids.

The CDR3, as DNA: TGTGCCAGCAGCGTAGGGGGGACAGGGTCGGCCAATGAGCAGTTCTTC. Translating it yields CASSVGGTGSANEQFF. The genes are TRBV9 and TRBJ2-1; 9 bases map to TRBD1. Trimming at V came to 0 bases and at J to 6 bases, leaving 7 bases not matched to a gene. Germline CDR1 SGDLS, CDR2 YYNGEE. This CDR3 has 16 amino acids.

This clone was seen just once. The chain carries TRBV3-1 (or the pseudogene TRBV3-2) and TRBJ1-1, with no clear D. Germline V gene data show CDR1 as LGHDT and CDR2 as YNNKEL (reference sequence). V was pared by 1 base and J by 7 bases, with 10 bases between. The CDR3 totals 13 residues. CDR3 residues: CASSQVAGNEAFF. The DNA for the CDR3 is TGTGCCAGCAGCCAAGTCGCCGGGAATGAAGCTTTCTTT.

This clone occurred once. The rearrangement joins TRBV20-1 to TRBJ2-3; D ambiguous. With 5 bases removed from V and 6 bases from J, the gap between germline ends came to 21 bases. The CDR3 length is 15 residues. CDR1 is DFQATT, CDR2 SNEGSKA, per germline (reference sequence). The CDR3 reads CSAREWLSMADTQYF. In nucleotides, the CDR3 is TGCAGTGCTCGTGAGTGGCTCTCGATGGCGGATACGCAGTATTTT.

The V and J genes are TRBV19 and TRBJ1-2; possible D gene TRBD1, 5 bases. The V and J ends lost 3 bases and 3 bases respectively, with 8 bases between them. This CDR3 has 13 residues. From germline, CDR1 is LNHDA and CDR2 SQIVND (reference sequence). As DNA, the CDR3 is TGTGCCAGTAGTATGAGGGGACACTATGGCTACACCTTC. This gives the protein CASSMRGHYGYTF. The full variable domain, rest sourced from reference TRBV19 and TRBJ1-2, is DGGITQSPKYLFRKEGQNVTLSCEQNLNHDAMYWYRQDPGQGLRLIYYSQIVNDFQKGDIAEGYSVSREKKESFPLTVTSAQKNPTAFYLCASSMRGHYGYTFGSGTRLTVV.

The chain carries TRBV5-4 and TRBJ2-3; D is undetermined. This CDR3 contains 12 residues. V dropped 0 bases and J dropped 4 bases, with 3 bases sitting between them. CDR1 is SGHNT and CDR2 is YYREEE in the germline V gene (reference sequence). The CDR3 DNA follows: TGTGCCAGCAGCTTGGCTGCAGATACGCAGTATTTT. Amino acid sequence: CASSLAADTQYF.

The chain combines TRBV6-2 or TRBV6-3 with TRBJ2-7, with a tentative D call TRBD1 (5 bases). Germline lookup yields CDR1 MNHEY and CDR2 SVGEGT. This CDR3 is built from 15 residues. Trimming removed 4 bases from V and 3 bases from J, with 16 bases in between. CDR3 protein: CASSLGLGVGYEQYF. CDR3 sequence (DNA): TGTGCCAGCAGTTTGGGGCTTGGTGTGGGCTACGAGCAGTACTTC.

The chain has TRBV7-5 and TRBJ1-5; the DNA was not compared with TRBD1, the D call given in the table. TRBV7-5 is annotated as a pseudogene. The CDR3 is 17 amino acids. CDR3: CARSLKTTGIGDQPQHF. For the CDR3, the DNA is TGTGCCAGAAGCCTAAAAACAACAGGGATCGGGGATCAGCCCCAGCATTTT.

The V and J genes are TRBV25-1 and TRBJ1-2; TRBD1 is a possible D gene (5 bases). The CDR3 has 15 amino acids. Germline CDR1 MGHDK, CDR2 SYGVNS. V lost 4 bases to trimming and J lost 1 base, with 13 bases between them. Here the CDR3 reads CASSVSTADNYGYTF. The CDR3 DNA sequence: TGTGCCAGCAGTGTGTCGACAGCAGATAACTATGGCTACACCTTC.

The CDR3 coding sequence is TGTGCCAGCAGTTTGGGCAGGGTTAGTAAGTCGCCCCAGCATTTT. This codes for CASSLGRVSKSPQHF. The chain links TRBV28 to TRBJ1-5, with TRBD1 as a possible D gene (5 bases). This CDR3 comprises 15 residues. The V and J ends lost 3 bases and 9 bases respectively, with 18 bases between them. The germline gives CDR1 MDHEN, CDR2 SYDVKM.

The chain employs TRBV19 and TRBJ2-7, with 9 bases that match TRBD1. Germline CDR1 is LNHDA and CDR2 is SQIVND (reference sequence). This CDR3 has 15 residues. Trimming cost V 3 bases and J 0 bases; bases outside gene matches: 3. The CDR3 loop reads CASSIGTGSSYEQYF. CDR3 sequence (DNA): TGTGCCAGTAGTATTGGGACAGGGAGCTCCTACGAGCAGTACTTC. The full variable domain, with the rest looked up from reference TRBV19 and TRBJ2-7, is DGGITQSPKYLFRKEGQNVTLSCEQNLNHDAMYWYRQDPGQGLRLIYYSQIVNDFQKGDIAEGYSVSREKKESFPLTVTSAQKNPTAFYLCASSIGTGSSYEQYFGPGTRLTVT.